Below are 8 T cell receptor beta chains sequenced from a single sample in a study of blood T cell repertoires in COVID-19. The repertoire was sequenced with immunoSEQ multiplex PCR; TCRdb's copy has only in-frame clones and lacks some. Among more than 45,000 clones, around 85% were seen once, and the ten largest hold less than 20%. Sequenced sample: peripheral blood. Receptor source: a human donor in a cohort sampled during active COVID-19.

This clone was seen only once. V gene TRBV28 combines with J gene TRBJ2-7, with D possibly being TRBD1 (6 bases). The CDR3 is 15 amino acids. V was trimmed by 6 bases and J by 0 bases, leaving 15 bases between them. The V gene's germline CDR1 is MDHEN and CDR2 SYDVKM. The CDR3 DNA sequence: TGTGCCAGCAGAGAACCCGACAGGTTCTCCTACGAGCAGTACTTC. The encoded protein is CASREPDRFSYEQYF. The whole variable domain, remainder taken from reference TRBV28 and TRBJ2-7, is DVKVTQSSRYLVKRTGEKVFLECVQDMDHENMFWYRQDPGLGLRLIYFSYDVKMKEKGDIPEGYSVSREKKERFSLILESASTNQTSMYLCASREPDRFSYEQYFGPGTRLTVT.

The chain combines TRBV25-1 with TRBJ1-6; TRBD1 is a possible D gene (6 bases). Trimming shortened V by 10 bases and J by 12 bases, and 22 bases separated the two germline ends. This CDR3 has 14 residues. Per germline, CDR1 MGHDK and CDR2 SYGVNS. CDR3 sequence (DNA): TGTGCCAACACAGGGACGGCTGGAATTCGACCCCTCCACTTT. This encodes CANTGTAGIRPLHF.

V and J are TRBV28 and TRBJ1-6, with D hard to call. The V end lost 8 bases, the J end lost 5 bases, and 16 bases lay between the germline ends. The CDR3 loop spans 15 amino acids. The V gene's germline CDR1 is MDHEN and CDR2 SYDVKM. Written as DNA, the CDR3 is TGTGCCAGCCTCCAAGGGAGGGTCAATAATTCACCCCTCCACTTT. Protein sequence: CASLQGRVNNSPLHF.

This chain connects TRBV2 to TRBJ1-1, with D perhaps TRBD1 (5 bases). The CDR3 covers 14 residues. The V end lost 4 bases, the J end lost 5 bases, and 14 bases lay between the germline ends. Germline loops: CDR1 SNHLY, CDR2 FYNNEI. DNA of the CDR3: TGTGCCAGCAGTGTGAAAGGGAAGGGGACTGAAGCTTTCTTT. Translation: CASSVKGKGTEAFF.

Written as DNA, the CDR3 is TGTGCCAGCAGCTTACGTACAGGGAGCGACGAGCAGTACTTC. This codes for CASSLRTGSDEQYF. The gene calls are TRBV7-6 and TRBJ2-7, with D perhaps TRBD1 (6 bases). This CDR3 spans 14 amino acids. V lost 2 bases and J 5 bases, leaving 13 bases between the germline ends. CDR1 is SGHVS, CDR2 FNYEAQ, per germline.

This clone is a singleton in its sample. The chain combines TRBV18 with TRBJ2-3; D might be TRBD2 (5 bases). The CDR3 has 14 residues. The V end lost 0 bases, the J end lost 4 bases, and 8 bases lay between the germline ends. Germline V lookup: CDR1 KGHSH, CDR2 LQKENI. The CDR3 region is CASSPPSGADTQYF. CDR3 DNA: TGTGCCAGCTCACCACCAAGCGGAGCAGATACGCAGTATTTT.

Here the CDR3 reads CASSDPFLGLAGETQYF. The CDR3, as DNA: TGTGCCAGCAGTGACCCCTTCCTAGGACTAGCGGGAGAGACCCAGTACTTC. This chain links TRBV6-4 with TRBJ2-5; 11 nucleotides agree with TRBD2. The germline V gene has CDR1 MRHNA and CDR2 SNTAGT. V lost 2 bases to trimming and J lost 4 bases; unmatched junction nucleotides: 9. The CDR3 is 17 amino acids.

The chain recombines TRBV18 with TRBJ2-1, with 7 positions matching TRBD1. The V gene end was trimmed by 3 bases and the J gene end by 3 bases; junction bases not matched to a gene: 17. Germline lookup yields CDR1 KGHSH and CDR2 LQKENI. The CDR3 totals 19 residues. The chain's CDR3 is CASSPQWPQRWDSYNEQFF. CDR3 bases: TGTGCCAGCTCACCCCAGTGGCCCCAGAGGTGGGACAGCTACAATGAGCAGTTCTTC.